The rows below give T cell receptor beta chains drawn from one sample of a study of siplizumab effects on memory and regulatory T cells. The data were produced by immunoSEQ multiplex PCR, yet TCRdb's version contains in-frame clones alone and is incomplete. The sample shows some 100,000 clones, 91% of them seen only once. The sample taken for sequencing was CD4+ T cells sorted from blood. These receptors came from a human donor in good health. Each CDR3 is given without its conserved first and last residue. The D gene is left open where the match is weak.

TRBV5-1,NA,ASSFQGTDSDTQY
TRBV18,TRBD2,ASSPLSGGKNEQY
TRBV6-5,NA,ASSYFGGPTYEQY
TRBV29-1,NA,SVDHDGYGYT
TRBV4-2,TRBD1,ASSQVLPGQGEETQY
TRBV5-4,NA,ASSLGGRGRQETQY
TRBV9,NA,ASSPTGNTEAF
TRBV7-8,TRBD1,ASSLTRDRYSPLH
TRBV30,TRBD1,AWSEQGKAF
TRBV4-2,TRBD1,ASSRGQMNTGELF
TRBV15,NA,ATSHDSNQPQH
TRBV2,NA,ASSERAGWNEQF
TRBV9,NA,ASSVVSGYGYT
TRBV5-4,NA,ASSLDNSLSFWNTEAF
TRBV19,NA,ASSILGPGANVLT
TRBV28,NA,ASSQGQPQH
TRBV10-1,NA,ASIRQDTYGYT
TRBV7-3,NA,ASSPSAGSGANVLT
TRBV5-1,TRBD2,ASSWERGNYEQY
TRBV5-6,NA,ASSLARASSYNSPLH
TRBV7-2,TRBD2,ASSIIAGGLAGETQY
TRBV7-3,NA,ASSLVDRETQY
TRBV14,TRBD1,ASTPMGQGSHTQY
TRBV5-6,NA,ASSLGQLLRGDTQY
TRBV30,TRBD1,ASTGTASSYEQY
TRBV10-1,TRBD2,ASSPGTSGMNEQF
TRBV7-3,TRBD1,ASSPDRGYEQF
TRBV5-1,TRBD1,ASSLEHRGQGGANVLT
TRBV6-6,NA,ASSRQETQY
TRBV12-5,TRBD1,ASGLGQGVQETQY
TRBV19,TRBD2,ASSIDLGGKTQY
TRBV6-1,TRBD1,ASSEDRGLSYEQY
TRBV6-5,TRBD2,ASSAGGVRETQY
TRBV18,TRBD2,ASSPPLTSGGATDTQY
TRBV30,NA,AWTPRGTEAF
TRBV14,NA,ASSQGGAGIPYGYT
TRBV5-1,NA,ASSPLFGGANVLT
TRBV18,NA,ASSPPQPTDTQY
TRBV7-3,NA,ASSLNVQETQY
TRBV2,NA,ASSATDKDNSPLH
TRBV28,NA,ASHSFKGAYEQY
TRBV5-1,NA,ASSLAGNTEAF
TRBV5-1,TRBD1,ASSLQGQGNTIY
TRBV5-1,TRBD1,ASSLAGQGTYEQY
TRBV9,NA,ASSGSTDTQY
TRBV1,NA,TSSGGSGQETQY
TRBV29-1,NA,SVEDRFKRRNNEQF